The 11 T cell receptor beta chains in this list originate from one sample, sequenced in a study of control samples from healthy donors and cancer patients. Sequenced by immunoSEQ multiplex PCR; TCRdb stores in-frame clones only, minus some. Here the sample spans about 68,000 clones, 83% being singletons. The sample taken for sequencing was blood. The receptors originated from a man between 60 and 70 years old in good health.

This chain links TRBV6-2 or TRBV6-3 with TRBJ1-5; possible D gene TRBD1, 5 bases. Trimming removed 2 bases at V and 5 bases at J, with 10 bases between. CDR3 size: 14 residues. Per germline, CDR1 MNHEY and CDR2 SVGEGT. The CDR3 sequence is CASSYQGLYQPQHF. The CDR3 DNA reads TGTGCCAGCAGTTACCAGGGACTGTATCAGCCCCAGCATTTT.

This clone was seen a few times. The chain employs TRBV4-3 and TRBJ2-4, with D possibly TRBD2 on 6 matching bases. The CDR3 consists of 17 residues. The ends were cut back, 0 bases at V and 5 bases at J, with 17 bases in the middle. Germline CDR1 LGHNA, CDR2 YSLEER. For the CDR3, the DNA is TGCGCCAGCAGCCAAGAAGATATCGGAAGCGGGCAAAACATTCAGTACTTC. Its protein is CASSQEDIGSGQNIQYF.

The chain couples TRBV6-1 to TRBJ2-7; D is ambiguous. The CDR3 length is 17 residues. CDR1 and CDR2 (germline): MNHNS, SASEGT. Between the trimmed V and J ends, which lost 3 bases and 5 bases, there was a span of 23 bases. The CDR3 sequence: CASSETSVVSRSHEQYF. The CDR3, as DNA: TGTGCCAGCAGTGAGACCTCGGTAGTAAGTCGCTCTCACGAGCAGTACTTC.

This chain connects TRBV19 to TRBJ1-4; D is possibly TRBD1 (5 bases). The length of the CDR3 is 14 residues. Germline V gene lookup returns CDR1 LNHDA and CDR2 SQIVND (reference sequence). V was trimmed by 5 bases and J by 5 bases, leaving 12 bases between them. As DNA, the CDR3 is TGTGCCAGTAGTCTCCGGGAGGGGAATGAAAAACTGTTTTTT. Translating it yields CASSLREGNEKLFF.

This chain connects TRBV27 to TRBJ2-3; the match to TRBD2 covers 7 bases. The CDR3 is made up of 14 amino acids. Germline values: CDR1 MNHEY, CDR2 SMNVEV (reference sequence). CDR3 region: CVTSSGGFTDTQYF. The CDR3 DNA sequence: TGTGTCACCAGCTCCGGGGGGTTCACAGATACGCAGTATTTT.

The CDR3 bases are TGTGCCAGCAGTCCAGGGAATTCACCCCTCCACTTT. It codes for CASSPGNSPLHF. The rearrangement links TRBV7-2 to TRBJ1-6, with a weak D call TRBD1 (5 bases). This CDR3 has 12 residues. Trimming pared 6 bases from V and 7 bases from J, leaving 7 bases between. Germline CDR1 and CDR2: SGHTA and FQGNSA. Filled out from reference TRBV7-2 and TRBJ1-6, the complete variable domain reads GAGVSQSPSNKVTEKGKDVELRCDPISGHTALYWYRQSLGQGLEFLIYFQGNSAPDKSGLPSDRFSAERTGGSVSTLTIQRTQQEDSAVYLCASSPGNSPLHFGNGTRLTVT.

CDR3 amino acids: CASSYRRESGELFF. The CDR3 DNA is TGTGCCAGCAGCTACCGAAGGGAATCCGGGGAGCTGTTTTTT. The V and J genes are TRBV3-1 (or the pseudogene TRBV3-2) and TRBJ2-2; D is unclear. Germline V gene sequence: CDR1 LGHDT, CDR2 YNNKEL (reference sequence). The CDR3 sequence is 14 residues long. The V end lost 5 bases, the J end lost 6 bases, and 13 bases lay between the germline ends.

The gene calls are TRBV7-2 and TRBJ2-2, with TRBD1 matching 7 bases. J lost 4 bases, V lost 0 bases, and 2 bases had no gene match. Germline assignment: CDR1 SGHTA and CDR2 FQGNSA. CDR3 length: 15 residues. CDR3 DNA sequence: TGTGCCAGCAGCTTAGCAGGGGGCGTCACCGGGGAGCTGTTTTTT. Protein: CASSLAGGVTGELFF.

The rearrangement uses TRBV7-2 and TRBJ2-3; D call uncertain. V was shortened by 1 base and J by 7 bases, with 12 bases between the two germline ends. CDR3 size: 14 residues. CDR1 is SGHTA, CDR2 FQGNSA, per germline. In DNA, the CDR3 is TGTGCCAGCAGCTTAGAGGGCTTTACAAATACGCAGTATTTT. Its protein is CASSLEGFTNTQYF.

Only one count was recorded for this clone. The chain links TRBV4-2 to TRBJ1-4, with a weak D call TRBD1 (6 bases). Looked up from germline, CDR1 is LGHNA and CDR2 is YNFKEQ. This CDR3 is built from 15 residues. The V and J ends lost 0 bases and 4 bases respectively, with 9 bases between them. CDR3 in amino acids: CASSQDTGNNEKLFF. Here the CDR3 DNA reads TGTGCCAGCAGCCAAGATACAGGGAATAATGAAAAACTGTTTTTT.

This chain links TRBV11-2 with TRBJ2-7, with D possibly TRBD2 on 6 matching bases. The CDR3 spans 13 residues. The germline V gene encodes CDR1 SGHAT and CDR2 FQNNGV. The V end was cut by 4 bases, the J end by 4 bases, with 11 bases between. The CDR3 sequence: CASSSHGGYEQYF. The CDR3 DNA sequence: TGTGCCAGCAGCTCCCATGGGGGGTACGAGCAGTACTTC.